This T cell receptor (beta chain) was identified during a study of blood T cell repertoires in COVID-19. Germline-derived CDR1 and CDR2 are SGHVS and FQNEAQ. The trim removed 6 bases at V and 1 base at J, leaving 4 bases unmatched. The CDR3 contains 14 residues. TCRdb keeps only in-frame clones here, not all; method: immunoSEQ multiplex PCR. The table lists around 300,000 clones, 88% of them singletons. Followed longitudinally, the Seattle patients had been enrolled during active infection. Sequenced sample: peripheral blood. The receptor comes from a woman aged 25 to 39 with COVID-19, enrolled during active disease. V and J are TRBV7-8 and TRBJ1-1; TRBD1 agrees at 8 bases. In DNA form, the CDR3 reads TGTGCCAGCAGGTCAGGACAGGGGAACACTGAAGCTTTCTTT. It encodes CASRSGQGNTEAFF.